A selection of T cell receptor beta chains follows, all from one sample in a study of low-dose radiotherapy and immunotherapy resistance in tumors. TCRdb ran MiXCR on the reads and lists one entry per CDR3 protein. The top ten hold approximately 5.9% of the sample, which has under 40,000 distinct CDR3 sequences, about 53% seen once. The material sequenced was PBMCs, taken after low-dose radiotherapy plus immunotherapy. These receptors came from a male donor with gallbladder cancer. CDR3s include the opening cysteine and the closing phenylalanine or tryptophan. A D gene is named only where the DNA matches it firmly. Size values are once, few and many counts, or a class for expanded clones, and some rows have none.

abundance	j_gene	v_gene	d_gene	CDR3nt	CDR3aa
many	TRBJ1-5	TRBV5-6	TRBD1	TGTGCCAGCAGCCCAGGGACAGGGAGCAATCAGCCCCAGCATTTT	CASSPGTGSNQPQHF
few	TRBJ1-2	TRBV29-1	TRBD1	TGCAGCGTACGACAGGGGGACTATGGCTACACCTTC	CSVRQGDYGYTF
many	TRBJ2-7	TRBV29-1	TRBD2	TGCAGCGTTGAATTCGGACTAGCTCCTTCTACCTACGAGCAGTACTTC	CSVEFGLAPSTYEQYF
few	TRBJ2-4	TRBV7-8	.	TGTGCCAGCAGCCCCAAGACCGGAGGCCAAAACATTCAGTACTTC	CASSPKTGGQNIQYF
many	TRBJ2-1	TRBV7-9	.	TGTGCCAGCAGCCTGGGACATCCAGCAGAGCAGTTCTTC	CASSLGHPAEQFF
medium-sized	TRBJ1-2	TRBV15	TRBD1	TGTGCCACCAGCAGAGAGGGGACAGGTTATGGCTACACCTTC	CATSREGTGYGYTF
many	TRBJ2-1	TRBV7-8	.	TGTGCCAGCAGCTTATCCACCAAGGGCAATGAGCAGTTCTTC	CASSLSTKGNEQFF
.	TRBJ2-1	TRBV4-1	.	TGCGCCAGCAGCCGGAACATCAATGAGCAGTTCTTC	CASSRNINEQFF
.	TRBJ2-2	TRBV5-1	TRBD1	TGCGCCAGCGGACGAAACGCGGGACAGGGAACCGGGGAGCTGTTTTTT	CASGRNAGQGTGELFF
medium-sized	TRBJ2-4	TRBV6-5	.	TGTGCCAGCAGTTACTCGTGGGCAGGGGCGTACAAAAACATTCAGTACTTC	CASSYSWAGAYKNIQYF
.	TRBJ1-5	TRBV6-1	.	TGTGCCAGCAGTGACAGGGGCTATCAGCCCCAGCATTTT	CASSDRGYQPQHF
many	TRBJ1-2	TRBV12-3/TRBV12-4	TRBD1	TGTGCCAGCAGCCAGGGGACAGGGGGCAATGGCTACACCTTC	CASSQGTGGNGYTF
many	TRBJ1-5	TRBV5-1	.	TGCGCCAGCAGCTTGGGAGGGGGGGGTCAGCCCCAGCATTTT	CASSLGGGGQPQHF
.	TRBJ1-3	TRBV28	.	TGTGCCAGCAGGCCCATTGGCTCTGGAAACACCATATATTTT	CASRPIGSGNTIYF
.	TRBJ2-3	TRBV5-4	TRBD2	TGTGCCAGCAGCCAGGAATACGGGGGGAGCACAGATACGCAGTATTTT	CASSQEYGGSTDTQYF
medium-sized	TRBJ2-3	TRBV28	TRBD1	TGTGCCAGCAAGGGGGCCGGCACAGATACGCAGTATTTT	CASKGAGTDTQYF
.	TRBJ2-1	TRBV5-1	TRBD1	TGCGCCAGCAGCTCCGAGGACAGGGAAGTGTTCTTC	CASSSEDREVFF
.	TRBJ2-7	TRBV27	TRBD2	TGTGCCAGCAGTTTAATGCTAGCGGGAGCGACATCCTACGAGCAGTACTTC	CASSLMLAGATSYEQYF
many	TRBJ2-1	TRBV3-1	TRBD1	TGTGCCAGCAGCCAAAAATGGGGACAGGAGTTCTATGAGCAGTTCTTC	CASSQKWGQEFYEQFF
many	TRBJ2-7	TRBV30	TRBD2	TGTGCCTGGAGCCGCAGCGGGAGGGCCATATACGAGCAGTACTTC	CAWSRSGRAIYEQYF
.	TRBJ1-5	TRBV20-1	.	TGCAGTGCTGTATGGGACGGCCAGCATTTT	CSAVWDGQHF
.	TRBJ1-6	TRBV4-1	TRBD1	TGCGCCAGCAGCCAAGTTGTTAGGACAGGGGGATCTTCACCCCTCCACTTT	CASSQVVRTGGSSPLHF
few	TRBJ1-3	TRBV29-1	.	TGCAGCGTTGGGACCATGGGAGGAAACACCATATATTTT	CSVGTMGGNTIYF
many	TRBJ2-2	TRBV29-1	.	TGCAGCGCACGACAAGGCACCGGGGAGCTGTTTTTT	CSARQGTGELFF
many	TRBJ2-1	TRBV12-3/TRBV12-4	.	TGTGCCAGCAGTCCAAGCGTCTTATACTACAATGAGCAGTTCTTC	CASSPSVLYYNEQFF
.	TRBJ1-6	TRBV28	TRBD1	TGTGCCAGCAGTCTAGGACAGGGAAATTCACCCCTCCACTTT	CASSLGQGNSPLHF
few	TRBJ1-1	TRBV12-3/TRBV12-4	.	TGTGCCAGCAGTTTATACAGGATGAACACTGAAGCTTTCTTT	CASSLYRMNTEAFF
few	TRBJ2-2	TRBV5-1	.	TGCGCCAGCAGCTTGGGTCCCCGAATTACCTCCGGGGAGCTGTTTTTT	CASSLGPRITSGELFF
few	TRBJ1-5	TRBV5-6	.	TGTGCCAGCTTAGCGAGGGCAGTCCAAGGCAATCAGCCCCAGCATTTT	CASLARAVQGNQPQHF
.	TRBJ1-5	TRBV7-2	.	TGTGCCAGCAGCTTAGCGGGCGGGTGGCAGCCCCAGCATTTT	CASSLAGGWQPQHF
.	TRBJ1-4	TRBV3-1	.	TGTGCCAGCAGCCAAGTAGCACAGTCAACTAATGAAAAACTGTTTTTT	CASSQVAQSTNEKLFF
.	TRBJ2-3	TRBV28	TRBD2	TGTGCCACCCAGACTAGCGGGGGGCCTACGCAGTATTTT	CATQTSGGPTQYF
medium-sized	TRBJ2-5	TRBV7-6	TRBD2	TGTGCCAGCACCCCGTCTGCTAGCGGGAGAGAGACCCAGTACTTC	CASTPSASGRETQYF
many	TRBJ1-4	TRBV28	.	TGTGCCAGCAGTTTATCCCCCCAAAAACCTAATGAAAAACTGTTTTTT	CASSLSPQKPNEKLFF
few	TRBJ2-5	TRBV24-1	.	TGTGCCACCAGTGATGCCAGAGAAGAGACCCAGTACTTC	CATSDAREETQYF
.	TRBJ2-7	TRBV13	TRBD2	TGTGCCAGCAGCCCTCGGGTAGCGGGGGGGCAGGAGCAGTACTTC	CASSPRVAGGQEQYF
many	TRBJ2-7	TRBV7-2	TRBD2	TGTGCCAGCAGCCATTTCCGGCGGGGGGGCTCCTACGAGCAGTACTTC	CASSHFRRGGSYEQYF
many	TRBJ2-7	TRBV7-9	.	TGTGCCAGCAGCTTAGATAGATCCAGCACCTACGAGCAGTACTTC	CASSLDRSSTYEQYF
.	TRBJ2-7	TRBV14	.	TGTGCCAGCAGCCAGGACTACAGTCCGCAGTACTTC	CASSQDYSPQYF
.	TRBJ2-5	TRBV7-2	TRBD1	TGTGCCAGCAGCGAAGGGACAGGAGAGACCCAGTACTTC	CASSEGTGETQYF
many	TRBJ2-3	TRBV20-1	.	TGCAGTGCTAGAGCCAGCGTGCGACAGGACAATGGACCAGATACGCAGTATTTT	CSARASVRQDNGPDTQYF
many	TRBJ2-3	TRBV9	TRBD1	TGTGCCAGCAGCGGGACAGGGCCAGATACGCAGTATTTT	CASSGTGPDTQYF